Sequencing of this T cell receptor beta chain was carried out in a study of cytomegalovirus exposure and HLA in healthy donors. Study overall: Of all 400 or so donors who were genotyped, roughly 83% belonged to the Caucasian-associated ancestry cluster. Study-wide points: Further analysis, carried out later, found HLA-associated TCR beta chains more clonally expanded than equally common other chains. Cytomegalovirus status, reportedly, was diagnosed with high specificity and sensitivity by the classifier.

PCR employed 60 Vbeta and 13 Jbeta primers. Original data processing: Later, an analysis found 65 million to 85 million unique TCR beta chains, and roughly 10 million of these were shared. The repertoire was sequenced with immunoSEQ multiplex PCR; TCRdb's copy has only in-frame clones and lacks some. That table supplies the V and J calls and clone size; D and trimming were determined from the DNA. This table has 100,000 or so clones, roughly 79% appearing once. Per germline, CDR1 SGHNT and CDR2 YYREEE (reference sequence). Trimming pared 4 bases from V and 3 bases from J, leaving 13 bases between. The CDR3 spans 14 residues. A few counts support this clone. Its matching antigen is unknown.

The sequence was obtained from a male donor in good health and CMV-seronegative. V gene TRBV5-4 combines with J gene TRBJ1-1, with a tentative D call TRBD1 (5 bases). Sequenced input: PBMCs. The CDR3 DNA follows: TGTGCCAGCAGCCCCTTGGCGGGGGACACTGAAGCTTTCTTT. It yields the protein CASSPLAGDTEAFF.